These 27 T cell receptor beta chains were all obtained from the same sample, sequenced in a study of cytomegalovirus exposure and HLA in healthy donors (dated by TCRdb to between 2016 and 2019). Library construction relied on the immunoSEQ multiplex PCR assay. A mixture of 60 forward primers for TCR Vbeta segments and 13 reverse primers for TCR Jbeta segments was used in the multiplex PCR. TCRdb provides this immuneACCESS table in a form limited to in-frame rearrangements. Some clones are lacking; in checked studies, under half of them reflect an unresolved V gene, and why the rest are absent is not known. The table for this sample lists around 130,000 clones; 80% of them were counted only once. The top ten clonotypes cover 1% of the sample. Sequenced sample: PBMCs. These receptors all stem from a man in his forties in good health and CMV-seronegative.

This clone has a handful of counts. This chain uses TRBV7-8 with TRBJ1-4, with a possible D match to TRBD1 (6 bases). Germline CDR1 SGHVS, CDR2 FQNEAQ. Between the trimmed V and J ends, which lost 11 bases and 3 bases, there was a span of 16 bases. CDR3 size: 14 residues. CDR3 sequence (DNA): TGTGCCTCAAAACCAGGGGCGGCTAATGAAAAACTGTTTTTT. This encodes CASKPGAANEKLFF. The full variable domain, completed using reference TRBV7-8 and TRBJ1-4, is GAGVSQSPRYKVAKRGQDVALRCDPISGHVSLFWYQQALGQGPEFLTYFQNEAQLDKSGLPSDRFFAERPEGSVSTLKIQRTQQEDSAVYLCASKPGAANEKLFFGSGTQLSVL.

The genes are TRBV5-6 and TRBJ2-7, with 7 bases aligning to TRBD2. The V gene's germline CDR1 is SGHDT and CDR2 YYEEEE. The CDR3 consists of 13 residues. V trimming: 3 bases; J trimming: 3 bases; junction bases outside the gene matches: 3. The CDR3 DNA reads TGTGCCAGCAGCTGGGGGGAGGGCTACGAGCAGTACTTC. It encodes CASSWGEGYEQYF.

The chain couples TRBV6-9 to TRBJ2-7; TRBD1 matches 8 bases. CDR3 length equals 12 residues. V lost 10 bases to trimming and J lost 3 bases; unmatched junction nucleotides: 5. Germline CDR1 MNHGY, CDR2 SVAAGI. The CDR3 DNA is TGTGCCAACGGACAGGGAAACTACGAGCAGTACTTC. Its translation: CANGQGNYEQYF.

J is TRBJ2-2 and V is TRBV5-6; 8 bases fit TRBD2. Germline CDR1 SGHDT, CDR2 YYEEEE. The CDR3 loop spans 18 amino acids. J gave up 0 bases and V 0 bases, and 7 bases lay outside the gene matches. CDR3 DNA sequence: TGTGCCAGCAGCTTGGATTACGGGGGGGCTACGAACACCGGGGAGCTGTTTTTT. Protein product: CASSLDYGGATNTGELFF.

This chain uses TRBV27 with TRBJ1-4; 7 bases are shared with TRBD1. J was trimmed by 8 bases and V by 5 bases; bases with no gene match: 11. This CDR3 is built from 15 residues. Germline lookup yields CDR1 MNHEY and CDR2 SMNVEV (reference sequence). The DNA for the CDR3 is TGTGCCAGCAGTGCCTACACCAGACAGGGAGAAAAACTGTTTTTT. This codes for CASSAYTRQGEKLFF.

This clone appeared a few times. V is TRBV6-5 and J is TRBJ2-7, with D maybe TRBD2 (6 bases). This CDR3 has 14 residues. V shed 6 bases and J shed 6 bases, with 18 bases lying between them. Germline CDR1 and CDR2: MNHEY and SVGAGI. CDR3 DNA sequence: TGTGCCAGCAGCCCATTCTATGCGGGGAGCGAGCAGTACTTC. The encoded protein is CASSPFYAGSEQYF.

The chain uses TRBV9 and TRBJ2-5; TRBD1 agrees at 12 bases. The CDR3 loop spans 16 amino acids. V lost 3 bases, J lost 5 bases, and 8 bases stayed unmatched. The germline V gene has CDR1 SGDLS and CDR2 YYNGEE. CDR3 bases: TGTGCCAGCAGCGAGCCCGGGACAGGGGGCGTGGAGACCCAGTACTTC. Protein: CASSEPGTGGVETQYF.

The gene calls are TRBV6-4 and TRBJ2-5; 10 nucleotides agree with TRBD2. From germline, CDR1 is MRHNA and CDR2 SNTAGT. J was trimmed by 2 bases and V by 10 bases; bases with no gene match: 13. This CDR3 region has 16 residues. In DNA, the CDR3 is TGTGCCACCTGTGGGGCTAGCGGGGGTCCACAAGAGACCCAGTACTTC. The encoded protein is CATCGASGGPQETQYF.

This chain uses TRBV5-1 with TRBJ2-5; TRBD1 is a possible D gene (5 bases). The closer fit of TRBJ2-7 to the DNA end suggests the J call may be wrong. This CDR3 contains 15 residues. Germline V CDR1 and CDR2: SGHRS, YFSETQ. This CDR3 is CASSLDRTSSYEQYF. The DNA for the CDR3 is TGCGCCAGCAGCTTGGACAGGACCAGCTCCTACGAGCAGTACTTC.

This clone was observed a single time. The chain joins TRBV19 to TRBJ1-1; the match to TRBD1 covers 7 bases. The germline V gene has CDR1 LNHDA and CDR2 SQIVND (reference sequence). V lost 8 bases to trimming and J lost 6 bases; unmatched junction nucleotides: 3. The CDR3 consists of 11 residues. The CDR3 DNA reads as TGTGCCAGTGGGGACAGACCTGAAGCTTTCTTT. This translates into CASGDRPEAFF.

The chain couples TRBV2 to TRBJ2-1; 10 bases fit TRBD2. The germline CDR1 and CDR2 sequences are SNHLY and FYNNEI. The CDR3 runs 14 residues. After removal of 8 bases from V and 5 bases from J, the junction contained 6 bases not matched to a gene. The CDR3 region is CASGRLAGDNEQFF. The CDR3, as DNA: TGTGCCAGCGGGCGGCTAGCGGGAGACAATGAGCAGTTCTTC.

The chain's CDR3 is CASSLGGGQGLYEQYF. The CDR3 DNA reads TGTGCCAGCAGCTTGGGGGGGGGACAGGGCCTCTACGAGCAGTACTTC. This sequence joins TRBV5-4 and TRBJ2-7; 9 bases fit TRBD1. Germline-derived CDR1 and CDR2 are SGHNT and YYREEE (reference sequence). Losses at the gene ends were 0 bases for V and 3 bases for J; bases not matched to a gene: 7. The CDR3 runs 16 residues.

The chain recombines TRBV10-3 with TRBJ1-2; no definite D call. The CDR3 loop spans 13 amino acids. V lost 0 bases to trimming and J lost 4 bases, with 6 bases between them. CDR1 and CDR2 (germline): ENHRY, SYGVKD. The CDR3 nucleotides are TGTGCCATCAGTGAGTCACTGATCTATGGCTACACCTTC. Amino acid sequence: CAISESLIYGYTF.

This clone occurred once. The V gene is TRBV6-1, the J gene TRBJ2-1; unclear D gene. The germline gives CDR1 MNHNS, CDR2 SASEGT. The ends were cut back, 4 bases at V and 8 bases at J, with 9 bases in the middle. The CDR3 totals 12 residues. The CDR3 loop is CASSVAWHEQFF. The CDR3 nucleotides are TGTGCCAGCAGTGTGGCCTGGCATGAGCAGTTCTTC.

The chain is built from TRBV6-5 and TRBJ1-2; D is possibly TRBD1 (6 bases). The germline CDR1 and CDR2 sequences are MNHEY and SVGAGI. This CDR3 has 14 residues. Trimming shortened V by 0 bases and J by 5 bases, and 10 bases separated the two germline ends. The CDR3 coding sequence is TGTGCCAGCAGTTACTCCGGGACAAGTTATGGCTACACCTTC. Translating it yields CASSYSGTSYGYTF.

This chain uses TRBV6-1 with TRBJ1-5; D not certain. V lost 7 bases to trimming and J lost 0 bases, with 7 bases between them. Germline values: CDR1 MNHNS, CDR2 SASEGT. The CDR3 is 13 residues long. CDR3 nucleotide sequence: TGTGCCAGCACGAGTGATAGCAATCAGCCCCAGCATTTT. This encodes CASTSDSNQPQHF.

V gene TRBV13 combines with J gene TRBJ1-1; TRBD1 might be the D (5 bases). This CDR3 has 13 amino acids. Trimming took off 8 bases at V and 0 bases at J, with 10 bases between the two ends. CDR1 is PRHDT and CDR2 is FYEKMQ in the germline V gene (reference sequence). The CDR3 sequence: CASCQGMNTEAFF. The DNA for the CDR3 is TGTGCCAGCTGTCAGGGAATGAACACTGAAGCTTTCTTT.

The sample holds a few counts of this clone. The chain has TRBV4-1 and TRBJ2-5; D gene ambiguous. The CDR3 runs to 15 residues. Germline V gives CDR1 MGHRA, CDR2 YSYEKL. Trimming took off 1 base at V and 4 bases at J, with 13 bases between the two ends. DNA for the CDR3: TGCGCCAGCAGCCAAGTTCCCAGCGTCCGAGAGACCCAGTACTTC. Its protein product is CASSQVPSVRETQYF.

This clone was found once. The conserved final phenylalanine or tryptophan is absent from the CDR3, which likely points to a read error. The CDR3 sequence is CAISDWQTGNYEKLFV. CDR3 DNA sequence: TGTGCCATCAGTGACTGGCAGACAGGAAATTATGAAAAACTGTTTGTT. The chain links TRBV10-3 to TRBJ1-4; TRBD1 is a possible D gene (6 bases). Trimming removed 3 bases from V and 6 bases from J, with 17 bases in between. Germline lookup yields CDR1 ENHRY and CDR2 SYGVKD. This CDR3 is built from 16 residues.

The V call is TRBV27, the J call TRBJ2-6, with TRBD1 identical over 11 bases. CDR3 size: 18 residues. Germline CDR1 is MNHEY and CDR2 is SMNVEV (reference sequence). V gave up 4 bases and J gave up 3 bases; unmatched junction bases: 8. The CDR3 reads CASSSFGQGALGANVLTF. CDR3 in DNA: TGTGCCAGCAGTTCCTTCGGACAGGGGGCGCTTGGGGCCAACGTCCTGACTTTC. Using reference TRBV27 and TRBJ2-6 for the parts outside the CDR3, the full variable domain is EAQVTQNPRYLITVTGKKLTVTCSQNMNHEYMSWYRQDPGLGLRQIYYSMNVEVTDKGDVPEGYKVSRKEKRNFPLILESPSPNQTSLYFCASSSFGQGALGANVLTFGAGSRLTVL.

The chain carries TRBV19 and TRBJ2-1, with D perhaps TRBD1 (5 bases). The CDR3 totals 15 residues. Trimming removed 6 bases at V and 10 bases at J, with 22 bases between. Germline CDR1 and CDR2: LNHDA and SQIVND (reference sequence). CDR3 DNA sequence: TGTGCCAGTAGCGATCCCGGCGCGGCAGGGAAGGAGCAGTTCTTC. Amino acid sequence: CASSDPGAAGKEQFF.

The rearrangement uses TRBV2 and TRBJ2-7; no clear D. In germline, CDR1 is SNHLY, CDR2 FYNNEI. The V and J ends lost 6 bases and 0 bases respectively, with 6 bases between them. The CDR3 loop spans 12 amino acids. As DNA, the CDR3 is TGTGCCAGCAGAACAGACTCCTACGAGCAGTACTTC. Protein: CASRTDSYEQYF.

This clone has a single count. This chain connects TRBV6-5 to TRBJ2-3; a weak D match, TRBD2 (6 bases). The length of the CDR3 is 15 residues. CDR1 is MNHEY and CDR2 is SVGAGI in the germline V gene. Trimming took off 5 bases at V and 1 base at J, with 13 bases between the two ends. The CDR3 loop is CASSAGGSGTDTQYF. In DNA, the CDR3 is TGTGCCAGCAGTGCCGGGGGTAGCGGCACAGATACGCAGTATTTT.

This chain's CDR3 is CASSLNGGAKNIQYF. CDR3 in DNA: TGCGCCAGCAGCTTGAACGGGGGGGCCAAAAACATTCAGTACTTC. The rearrangement links TRBV5-1 to TRBJ2-4, with 7 bases matching TRBD2. The ends lost 1 base at V and 1 base at J; junction bases unmatched: 2. The germline CDR1 and CDR2 sequences are SGHRS and YFSETQ. The CDR3 is 15 amino acids.

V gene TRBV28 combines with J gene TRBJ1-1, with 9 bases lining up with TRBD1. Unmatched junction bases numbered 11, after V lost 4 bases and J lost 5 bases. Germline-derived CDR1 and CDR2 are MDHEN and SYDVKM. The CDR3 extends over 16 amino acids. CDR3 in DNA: TGTGCCAGCAGTTCGGGACAGGGTCCGGTTTCGACTGAAGCTTTCTTT. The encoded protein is CASSSGQGPVSTEAFF.

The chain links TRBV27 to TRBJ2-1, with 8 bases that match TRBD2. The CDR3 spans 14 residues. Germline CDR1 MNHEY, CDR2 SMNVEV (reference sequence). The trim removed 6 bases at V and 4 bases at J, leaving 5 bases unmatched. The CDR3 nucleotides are TGTGCCAGCAGAAGCGGGAGCCCATACAATGAGCAGTTCTTC. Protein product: CASRSGSPYNEQFF.

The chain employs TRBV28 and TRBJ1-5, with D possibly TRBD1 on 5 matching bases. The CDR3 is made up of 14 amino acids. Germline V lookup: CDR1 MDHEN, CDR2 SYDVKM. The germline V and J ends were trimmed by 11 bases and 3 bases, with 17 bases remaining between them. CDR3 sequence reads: CAGGVGIANQPQHF. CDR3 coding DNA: TGTGCCGGGGGGGTCGGGATAGCCAATCAGCCCCAGCATTTT. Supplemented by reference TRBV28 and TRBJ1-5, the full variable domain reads DVKVTQSSRYLVKRTGEKVFLECVQDMDHENMFWYRQDPGLGLRLIYFSYDVKMKEKGDIPEGYSVSREKKERFSLILESASTNQTSMYLCAGGVGIANQPQHFGDGTRLSIL.